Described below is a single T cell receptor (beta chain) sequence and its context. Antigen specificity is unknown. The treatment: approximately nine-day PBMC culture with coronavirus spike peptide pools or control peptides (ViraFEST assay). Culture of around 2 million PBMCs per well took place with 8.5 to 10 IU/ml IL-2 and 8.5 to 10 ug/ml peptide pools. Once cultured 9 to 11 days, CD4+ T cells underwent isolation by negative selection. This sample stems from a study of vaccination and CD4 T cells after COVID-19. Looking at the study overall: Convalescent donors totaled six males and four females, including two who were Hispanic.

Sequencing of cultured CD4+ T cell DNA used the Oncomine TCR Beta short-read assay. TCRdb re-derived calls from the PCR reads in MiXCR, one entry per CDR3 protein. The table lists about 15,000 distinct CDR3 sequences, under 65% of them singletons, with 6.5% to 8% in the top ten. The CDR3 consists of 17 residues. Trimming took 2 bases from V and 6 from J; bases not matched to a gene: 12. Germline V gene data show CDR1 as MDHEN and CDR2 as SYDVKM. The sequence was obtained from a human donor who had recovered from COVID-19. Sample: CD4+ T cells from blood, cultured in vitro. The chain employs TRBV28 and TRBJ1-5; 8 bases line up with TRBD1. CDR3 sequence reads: CASSLQGGQGAGQPQHF. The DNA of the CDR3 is TGTGCCAGCAGTTTACAGGGCGGCCAGGGGGCTGGTCAGCCCCAGCATTTT. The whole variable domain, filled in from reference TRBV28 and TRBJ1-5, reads DVKVTQSSRYLVKRTGEKVFLECVQDMDHENMFWYRQDPGLGLRLIYFSYDVKMKEKGDIPEGYSVSREKKERFSLILESASTNQTSMYLCASSLQGGQGAGQPQHFGDGTRLSIL.